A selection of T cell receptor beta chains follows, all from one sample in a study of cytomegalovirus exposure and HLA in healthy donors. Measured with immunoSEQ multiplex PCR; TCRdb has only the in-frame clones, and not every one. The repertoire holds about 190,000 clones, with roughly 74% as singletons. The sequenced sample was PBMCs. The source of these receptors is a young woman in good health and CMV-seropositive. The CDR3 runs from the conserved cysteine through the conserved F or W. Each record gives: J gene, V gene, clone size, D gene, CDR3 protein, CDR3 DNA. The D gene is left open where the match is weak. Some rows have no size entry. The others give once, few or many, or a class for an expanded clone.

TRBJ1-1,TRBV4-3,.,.,CASSQGKSRTVNTEAFF,TGCGCCAGCAGCCAAGGAAAGAGCCGAACGGTGAATACTGAAGCTTTCTTT
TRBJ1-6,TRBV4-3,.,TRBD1,CASSTTGTANSPLHF,TGCGCCAGCAGCACGACCGGGACAGCTAATTCACCCCTCCACTTT
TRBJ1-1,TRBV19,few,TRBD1,CATRDRMNTEAFF,TGTGCCACGCGGGACAGAATGAACACTGAAGCTTTCTTT
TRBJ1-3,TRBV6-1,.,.,CASSRRGIVGNTIYF,TGTGCCAGCAGTCGCAGGGGTATCGTTGGAAACACCATATATTTT
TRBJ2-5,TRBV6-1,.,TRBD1,CASIRDRGFTETQYF,TGTGCCAGTATCCGGGACAGGGGATTCACCGAGACCCAGTACTTC
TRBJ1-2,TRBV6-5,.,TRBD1,CASSRRGTGGYGYTF,TGTGCCAGCAGCCGGCGAGGGACAGGAGGCTATGGCTACACCTTC
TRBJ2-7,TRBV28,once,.,CASSLSAYEQYF,TGTGCCAGCAGTTTGTCTGCCTACGAGCAGTACTTC
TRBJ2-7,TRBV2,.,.,CASSRDFLSSYEQYF,TGTGCCAGCAGCCGCGACTTCCTGAGCTCCTACGAGCAGTACTTC
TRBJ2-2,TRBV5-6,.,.,CASSFGQGYTGELFF,TGTGCCAGCAGCTTCGGCCAGGGCTACACCGGGGAGCTGTTTTTT
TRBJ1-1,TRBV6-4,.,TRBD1,CASRPGQGNTEAFF,TGTGCCAGCAGACCGGGACAGGGGAACACTGAAGCTTTCTTT
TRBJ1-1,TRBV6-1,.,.,CASSGAPMNTEAFF,TGTGCCAGCAGTGGGGCCCCAATGAACACTGAAGCTTTCTTT
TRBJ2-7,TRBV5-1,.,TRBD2,CASSLKVAGDPYEQYF,TGCGCCAGCAGCTTGAAGGTAGCGGGGGACCCCTACGAGCAGTACTTC
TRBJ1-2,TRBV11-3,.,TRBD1,CASSSLTGGTGIGYTF,TGTGCCAGCAGCTCATTAACAGGGGGAACGGGTATTGGCTACACCTTC
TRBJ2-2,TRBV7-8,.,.,CASSKEGGRTGELFF,TGTGCCAGCAGCAAAGAAGGGGGTCGGACCGGGGAGCTGTTTTTT